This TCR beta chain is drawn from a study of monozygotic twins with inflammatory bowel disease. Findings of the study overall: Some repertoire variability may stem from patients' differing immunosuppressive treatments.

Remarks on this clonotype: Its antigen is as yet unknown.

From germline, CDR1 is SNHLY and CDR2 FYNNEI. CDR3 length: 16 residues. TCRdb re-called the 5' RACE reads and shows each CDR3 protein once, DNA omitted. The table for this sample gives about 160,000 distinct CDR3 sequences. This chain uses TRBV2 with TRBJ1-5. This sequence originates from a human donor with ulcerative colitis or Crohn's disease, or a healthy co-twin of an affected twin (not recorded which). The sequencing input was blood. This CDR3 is CASSVRRGRGNQPQHF.